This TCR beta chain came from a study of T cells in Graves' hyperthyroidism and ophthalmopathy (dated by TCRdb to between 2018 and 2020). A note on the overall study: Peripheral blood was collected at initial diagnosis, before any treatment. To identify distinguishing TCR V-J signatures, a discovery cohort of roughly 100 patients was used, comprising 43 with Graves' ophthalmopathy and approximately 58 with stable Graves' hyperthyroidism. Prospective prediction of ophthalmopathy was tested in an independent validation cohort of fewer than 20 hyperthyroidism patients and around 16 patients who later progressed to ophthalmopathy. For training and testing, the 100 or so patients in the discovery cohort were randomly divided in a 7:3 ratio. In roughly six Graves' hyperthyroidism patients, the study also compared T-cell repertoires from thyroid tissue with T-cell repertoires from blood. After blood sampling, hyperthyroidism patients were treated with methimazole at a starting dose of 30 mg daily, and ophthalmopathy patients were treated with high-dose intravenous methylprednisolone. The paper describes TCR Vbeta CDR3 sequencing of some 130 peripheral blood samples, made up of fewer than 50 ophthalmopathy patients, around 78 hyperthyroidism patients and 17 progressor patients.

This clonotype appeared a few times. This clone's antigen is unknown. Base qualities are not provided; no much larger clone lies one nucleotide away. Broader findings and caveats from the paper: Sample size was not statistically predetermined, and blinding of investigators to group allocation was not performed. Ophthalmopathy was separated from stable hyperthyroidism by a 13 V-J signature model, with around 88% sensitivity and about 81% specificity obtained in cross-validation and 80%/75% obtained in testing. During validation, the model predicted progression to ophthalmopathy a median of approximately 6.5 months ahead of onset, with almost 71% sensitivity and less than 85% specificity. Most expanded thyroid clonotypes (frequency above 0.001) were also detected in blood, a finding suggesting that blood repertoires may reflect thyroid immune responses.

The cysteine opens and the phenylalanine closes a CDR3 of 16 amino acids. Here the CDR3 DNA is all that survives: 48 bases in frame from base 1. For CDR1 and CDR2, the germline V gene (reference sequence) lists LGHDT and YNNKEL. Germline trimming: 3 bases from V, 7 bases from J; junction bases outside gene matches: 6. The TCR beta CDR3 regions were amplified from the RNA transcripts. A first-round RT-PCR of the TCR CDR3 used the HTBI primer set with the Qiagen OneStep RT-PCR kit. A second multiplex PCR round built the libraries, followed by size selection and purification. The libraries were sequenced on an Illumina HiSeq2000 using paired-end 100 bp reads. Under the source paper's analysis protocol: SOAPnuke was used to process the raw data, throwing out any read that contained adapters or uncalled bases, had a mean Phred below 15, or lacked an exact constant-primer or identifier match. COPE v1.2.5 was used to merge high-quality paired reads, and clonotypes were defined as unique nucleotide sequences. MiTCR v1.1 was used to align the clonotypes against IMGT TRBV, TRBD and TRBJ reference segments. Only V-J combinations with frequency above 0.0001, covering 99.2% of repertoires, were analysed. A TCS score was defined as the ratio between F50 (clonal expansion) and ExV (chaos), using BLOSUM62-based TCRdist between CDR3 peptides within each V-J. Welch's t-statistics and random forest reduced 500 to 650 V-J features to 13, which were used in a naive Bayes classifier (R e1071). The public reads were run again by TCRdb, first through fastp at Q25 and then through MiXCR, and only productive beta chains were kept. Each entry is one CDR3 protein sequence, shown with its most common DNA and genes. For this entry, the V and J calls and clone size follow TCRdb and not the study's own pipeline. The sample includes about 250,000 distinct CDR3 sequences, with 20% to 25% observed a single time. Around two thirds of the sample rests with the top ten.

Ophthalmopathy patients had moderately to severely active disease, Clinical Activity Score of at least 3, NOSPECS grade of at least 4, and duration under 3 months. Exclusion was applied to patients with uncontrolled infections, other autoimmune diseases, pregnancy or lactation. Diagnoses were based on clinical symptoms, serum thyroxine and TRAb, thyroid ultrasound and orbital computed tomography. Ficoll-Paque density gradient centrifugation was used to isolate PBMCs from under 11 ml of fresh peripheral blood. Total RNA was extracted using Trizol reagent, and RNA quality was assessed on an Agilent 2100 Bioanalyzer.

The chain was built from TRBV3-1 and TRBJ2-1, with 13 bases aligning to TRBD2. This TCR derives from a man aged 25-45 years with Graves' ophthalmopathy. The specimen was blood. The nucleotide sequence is TGTGCCAGCAGCCACGCCCGACTAGCGGGAGGAAATGAGCAGTTCTTC. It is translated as CASSHARLAGGNEQFF.